This T cell receptor beta chain was sequenced for a study of OX40 agonist ivuxolimab in advanced cancers. CDR3 length equals 16 residues. Per germline, CDR1 SNHLY and CDR2 FYNNEI. The V segment lost 5 bases and the J segment 0 bases; nucleotides outside the gene matches: 5. TCRdb's copy holds only in-frame clones and misses some; the assay was immunoSEQ multiplex PCR. This sample has tens of thousands of clones, with just under 90% found just once. This clone was counted a single time. This receptor was obtained from an adult with an advanced solid tumor such as melanoma, head and neck, liver or kidney cancer. Source: CD4+ or CD8+ T cells sorted from blood, taken in a trial of the OX40 agonist ivuxolimab. V usage is TRBV2 and J usage is TRBJ2-1, with 9 positions matching TRBD2. The CDR3 loop reads CASSQKLAGSYNEQFF. For the CDR3, the DNA is TGTGCCAGCAGTCAAAAACTAGCGGGCTCCTACAATGAGCAGTTCTTC. Combining the CDR3 with reference TRBV2 and TRBJ2-1 gives the whole variable domain EPEVTQTPSHQVTQMGQEVILRCVPISNHLYFYWYRQILGQKVEFLVSFYNNEISEKSEIFDDQFSVERPDGSNFTLKIRSTKLEDSAMYFCASSQKLAGSYNEQFFGPGTRLTVL.